This T cell receptor beta chain was identified during a study of regulatory T cells in long-lasting Graves disease. Study in general: Antithyroid drugs had been given to newly diagnosed Graves' patients for under 3 months.

The germline gives CDR1 SGHRS, CDR2 YFSETQ. Trimming stripped 1 base from V and 2 bases from J, with 12 bases between. This CDR3 contains 15 residues. Time point: newly diagnosed GD, antithyroid drugs for less than 3 months. The TCR library used RNA extracted from PBMCs. Library construction for TCR beta used iRepertoire HTBI primers and Arm-PCR of CDR3 regions. TCRdb ran MiXCR on the multiplex PCR reads and lists one entry per CDR3 protein. Seen here are a few hundred thousand distinct CDR3 sequences, about 15% observed once, and the top ten hold approximately 19%. Separately, the same data were catalogued under a study of T cells in Graves' hyperthyroidism and ophthalmopathy. Per that paper: Stable Graves' hyperthyroidism denoted no ophthalmopathy progression over 18 months. Exclusion followed for patients with uncontrolled infection, other autoimmune disease, pregnancy or lactation. Clinical symptoms, serum thyroxine, TRAb, thyroid ultrasound and orbital computed tomography informed diagnoses.

The J gene is TRBJ1-1, the V gene TRBV5-1; no clear D gene. This clonotype was obtained from a woman aged 50 to 65 with Graves disease. Here the sequenced sample was peripheral blood mononuclear cells (PBMCs), taken at new diagnosis, from a patient treated with antithyroid drugs. CDR3 sequence: CASSLLAESNTEAFF. In DNA form, the CDR3 reads TGCGCCAGCAGCTTGCTCGCAGAGTCCAACACTGAAGCTTTCTTT.